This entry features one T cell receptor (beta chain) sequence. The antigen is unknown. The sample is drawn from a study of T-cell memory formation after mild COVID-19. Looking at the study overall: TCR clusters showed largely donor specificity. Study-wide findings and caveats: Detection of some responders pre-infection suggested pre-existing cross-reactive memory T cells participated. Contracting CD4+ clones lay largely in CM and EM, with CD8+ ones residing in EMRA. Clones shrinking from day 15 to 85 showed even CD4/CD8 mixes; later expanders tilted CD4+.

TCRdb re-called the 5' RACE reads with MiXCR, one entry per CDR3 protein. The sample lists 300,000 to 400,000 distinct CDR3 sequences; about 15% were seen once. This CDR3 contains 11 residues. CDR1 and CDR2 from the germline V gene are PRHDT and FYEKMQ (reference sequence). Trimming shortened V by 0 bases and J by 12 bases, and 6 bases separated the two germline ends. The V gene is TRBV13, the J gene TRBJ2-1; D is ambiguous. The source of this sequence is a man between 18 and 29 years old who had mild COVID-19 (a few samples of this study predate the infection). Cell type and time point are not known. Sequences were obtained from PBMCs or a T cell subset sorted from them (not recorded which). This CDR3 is CASSLGGSQFF. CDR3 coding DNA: TGTGCCAGCAGCTTAGGGGGGTCGCAGTTCTTC.